What follows are 3 T cell receptor beta chains derived from one specimen sequenced in a study of beta chain features in type 1 diabetes. Sequencing targeted expressed TCRB transcripts, as all isolated RNA had been reverse transcribed. Repertoires were generated with immunoSEQ multiplex PCR, while TCRdb's copy carries only in-frame clones and drops some. The sample lists about 120,000 clones; 16% were seen once. The antigens these receptors bind are not known. The study's findings and limits: Moderately but significantly shorter TCRB CDR3s were found in Type 1 diabetes patients in all four CD4+ subsets.

Input material: central memory CD4+ T cells from blood. The receptors come from a man aged 25-45 years with type 1 diabetes.

This clone was counted only a few times. The chain employs TRBV5-1 and TRBJ1-6; D not certain. The CDR3 has 14 amino acids. CDR1 and CDR2 from the germline V gene are SGHRS and YFSETQ. Trimming pared 6 bases from V and 9 bases from J, leaving 16 bases between. The CDR3 here is CASTDDPGGSPLHF. CDR3 DNA: TGCGCCAGCACCGACGATCCGGGAGGTTCACCCCTCCACTTT.

This clone was detected a few times. This chain uses TRBV14 with TRBJ2-1; 14 bases are a match to TRBD2. CDR3 length: 18 residues. CDR1 is SGHDN, CDR2 FVKESK, per germline. V was clipped by 0 bases and J by 8 bases; unmatched bases: 9. The CDR3 reads CASSQDGTSGGLVDEQFF. The CDR3 coding sequence is TGTGCCAGCAGCCAAGATGGGACTAGCGGGGGCCTCGTCGATGAGCAGTTCTTC.

The chain couples TRBV30 to TRBJ1-2, with D possibly matching TRBD1 (5 bases). CDR3 length equals 13 residues. V lost 5 bases to trimming and J lost 8 bases, with 18 bases between them. The germline V gene encodes CDR1 GTSNPN and CDR2 SVGIG (reference sequence). The CDR3 spells CAWAGAALLGYTF. Here the CDR3 DNA reads TGTGCCTGGGCCGGGGCAGCCCTACTGGGCTACACCTTC.